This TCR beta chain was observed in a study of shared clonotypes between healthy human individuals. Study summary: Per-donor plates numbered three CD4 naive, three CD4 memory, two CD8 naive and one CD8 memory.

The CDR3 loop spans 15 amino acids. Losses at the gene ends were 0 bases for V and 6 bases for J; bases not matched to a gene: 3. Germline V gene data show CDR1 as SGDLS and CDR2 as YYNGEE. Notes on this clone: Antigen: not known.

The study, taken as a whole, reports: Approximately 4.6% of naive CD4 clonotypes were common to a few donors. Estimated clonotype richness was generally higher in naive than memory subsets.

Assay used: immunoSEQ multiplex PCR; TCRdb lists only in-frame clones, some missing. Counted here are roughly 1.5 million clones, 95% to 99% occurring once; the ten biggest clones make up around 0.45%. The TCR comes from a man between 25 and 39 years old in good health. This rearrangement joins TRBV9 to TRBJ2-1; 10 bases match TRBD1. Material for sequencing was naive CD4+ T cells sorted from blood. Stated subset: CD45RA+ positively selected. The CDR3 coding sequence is TGTGCCAGCAGCGTAGCGAGGACAGGGGGCAATGAGCAGTTCTTC. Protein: CASSVARTGGNEQFF.